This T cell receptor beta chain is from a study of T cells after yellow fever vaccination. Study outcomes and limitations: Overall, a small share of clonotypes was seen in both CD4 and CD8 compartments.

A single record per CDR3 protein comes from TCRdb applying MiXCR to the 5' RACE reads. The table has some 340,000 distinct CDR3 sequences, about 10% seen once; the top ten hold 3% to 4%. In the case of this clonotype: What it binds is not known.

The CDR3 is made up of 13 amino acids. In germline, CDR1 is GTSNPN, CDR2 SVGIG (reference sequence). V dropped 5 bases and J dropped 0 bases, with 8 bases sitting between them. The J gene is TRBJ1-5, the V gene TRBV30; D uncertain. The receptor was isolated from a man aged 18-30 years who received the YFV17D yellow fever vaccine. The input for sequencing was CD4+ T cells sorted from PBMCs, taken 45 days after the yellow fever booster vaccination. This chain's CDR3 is CAWGRDSNQPQHF. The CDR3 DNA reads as TGTGCCTGGGGCAGAGATAGCAATCAGCCCCAGCATTTT.